Included here is one TCR beta chain sequence, with context. Its specificity is not known. The CDR3 has 14 amino acids. J was trimmed by 6 bases and V by 7 bases; bases with no gene match: 8. Looked up from germline, CDR1 is MNHEY and CDR2 is SVGEGT. TCRdb re-called the 5' RACE reads through MiXCR, storing one row per CDR3 protein. Of some 75,000 distinct CDR3 sequences in the sample, roughly 13% are singletons; the top ten hold about 1.5%. The sample originates from a study of early T cells in non-severe SARS-CoV-2 infection. For the study at large: The input, bulk RNA from unsorted whole blood, was sequenced, and chains were unpaired. Findings of the study overall: Comparison of clonotypes with VDJdb favored anti-spike CD8 responses while missing private and CD4 specificities.

Specimen: whole blood. The genes are TRBV6-2 or TRBV6-3 and TRBJ2-1, with TRBD1 matching over 8 bases. The receptor was derived from an adult who was a healthcare worker with PCR-confirmed SARS-CoV-2 infection or an uninfected control (not recorded which). The CDR3 reads CASKAGTGVNEQFF. The CDR3, as DNA: TGTGCCAGCAAAGCCGGGACAGGTGTCAATGAGCAGTTCTTC.